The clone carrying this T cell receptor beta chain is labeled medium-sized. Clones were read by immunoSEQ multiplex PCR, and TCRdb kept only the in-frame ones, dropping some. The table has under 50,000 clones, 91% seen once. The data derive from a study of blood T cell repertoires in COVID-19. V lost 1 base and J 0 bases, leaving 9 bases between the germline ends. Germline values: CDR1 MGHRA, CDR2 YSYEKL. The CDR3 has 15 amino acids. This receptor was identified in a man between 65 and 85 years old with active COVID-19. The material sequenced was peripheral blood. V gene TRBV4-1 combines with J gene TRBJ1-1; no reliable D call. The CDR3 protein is CASSQADGLNTEAFF. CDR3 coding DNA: TGCGCCAGCAGCCAAGCCGATGGGCTGAACACTGAAGCTTTCTTT.